The next 26 T cell receptor beta chains were all read from a single sample in a study of cytomegalovirus exposure and HLA in healthy donors. Both 60 Vbeta primers and 13 Jbeta primers went into the PCR. Sequencing was performed with immunoSEQ multiplex PCR; in TCRdb, only in-frame clones are kept and a portion is missing. Of 150,000 to 200,000 clones in the sample, about 81% were seen once. Sequenced: PBMCs. The receptors derive from a woman between 18 and 29 years old in good health and CMV-seropositive.

This clone appeared once. The sample holds other DNA sequences that translate to the same CDR3. This chain uses TRBV5-1 with TRBJ2-1; the D gene is possibly TRBD2 (7 bases). The CDR3 has 16 residues. CDR1 is SGHRS, CDR2 YFSETQ, per germline. V lost 2 bases to trimming and J lost 1 base, with 13 bases between them. The CDR3 DNA follows: TGCGCCAGCAGCTTAGGGGGGGGAGGTTCCTACAATGAGCAGTTCTTC. It translates to CASSLGGGGSYNEQFF.

This clone was seen a handful of times. This chain links TRBV28 with TRBJ2-3; D not resolved. The germline V gene encodes CDR1 MDHEN and CDR2 SYDVKM. V lost 5 bases to trimming and J lost 7 bases, with 10 bases between them. The CDR3 spans 12 residues. The CDR3 here is CASSPAPYTQYF. The CDR3 coding sequence is TGTGCCAGCAGTCCTGCGCCCTATACGCAGTATTTT.

In regard to this clone: This specimen includes other DNA sequences encoding the same CDR3. J is TRBJ1-1 and V is TRBV6-5, with D uncertain. The CDR3 spans 13 residues. Germline V gives CDR1 MNHEY, CDR2 SVGAGI. V lost 3 bases and J 3 bases, leaving 8 bases between the germline ends. The CDR3 loop is CASSYPPYTEAFF. The CDR3 DNA sequence: TGTGCCAGCAGTTATCCTCCCTACACTGAAGCTTTCTTT.

The chain carries TRBV7-3 and TRBJ1-1; no reliable D call. V was cut by 2 bases and J by 2 bases, with 6 bases left in between. Germline assignment: CDR1 SGHTA and CDR2 FQGTGA. The CDR3 length is 13 residues. The CDR3 region is CASSLGSNTEAFF. CDR3 in DNA: TGTGCCAGCAGCTTAGGCTCCAACACTGAAGCTTTCTTT.

This chain connects TRBV5-1 to TRBJ2-1, with D maybe TRBD2 (6 bases). The germline V and J ends were trimmed by 3 bases and 6 bases, with 16 bases remaining between them. This CDR3 is 15 amino acids long. CDR1 and CDR2 (germline): SGHRS, YFSETQ. CDR3 in amino acids: CASSSDGGVGNEQFF. CDR3 coding DNA: TGCGCCAGCAGCTCTGACGGAGGGGTCGGCAATGAGCAGTTCTTC.

This clone is a singleton in its sample. The chain has TRBV7-9 and TRBJ2-5, with TRBD1 matching 8 bases. The junction had 11 bases not matched to a gene; V was cut back by 4 bases and J by 13 bases. The CDR3 has 13 residues. In germline, CDR1 is SEHNR, CDR2 FQNEAQ (reference sequence). The DNA of the CDR3 is TGTGCCAGCAGCTCCGGACAGGGAGGAGGTCTGTACTTC. It is translated as CASSSGQGGGLYF.

V usage is TRBV9 and J usage is TRBJ2-1; weak D call: TRBD1 (6 bases). This CDR3 is built from 16 residues. Germline V lookup: CDR1 SGDLS, CDR2 YYNGEE. V lost 4 bases to trimming and J lost 5 bases, with 19 bases between them. The CDR3, as DNA: TGTGCCAGCAGCTTTCCCATTGGGACAATCGACAATGAGCAGTTCTTC. It specifies CASSFPIGTIDNEQFF.

The chain employs TRBV4-1 and TRBJ1-2; perhaps TRBD1 as D (6 bases). Per germline, CDR1 MGHRA and CDR2 YSYEKL. This CDR3 comprises 16 residues. V lost 4 bases and J lost 5, with 20 bases in between. The CDR3 coding sequence is TGCGCCAGCAGCCGAGTTCCAGGGGATTCTAGGTATGGCTACACCTTC. This translates into CASSRVPGDSRYGYTF.

The chain combines TRBV7-9 with TRBJ2-1, with 10 bases fitting TRBD2. The V and J ends lost 7 bases and 8 bases, in that order; junction bases with no gene match: 14. The CDR3 consists of 16 residues. Germline V gene sequence: CDR1 SEHNR, CDR2 FQNEAQ (reference sequence). The CDR3 DNA sequence: TGTGCCAGCACCTCCAGCCAGCGGGGGGGCCGCGATGAGCAGTTCTTC. This codes for CASTSSQRGGRDEQFF.

A remark on this clone: One end of the junction is discordant with germline, which a read error may explain. The chain carries TRBV7-9 and TRBJ2-1; perhaps TRBD2 as D (7 bases). Germline-derived CDR1 and CDR2 are SEHNR and FQNEAQ (reference sequence). CDR3 length equals 16 residues. In nucleotides, the CDR3 is TGTGCCAGCAGCTTACCTTATCGGGGGGCCTACAGTGAGCAGTTCTTC. It yields the protein CASSLPYRGAYSEQFF.

This chain connects TRBV29-1 to TRBJ2-2; 8 nucleotides line up with TRBD2. The CDR3 spans 15 residues. Looked up from germline, CDR1 is SQVTM and CDR2 is ANQGSEA. The ends lost 2 bases at V and 4 bases at J; junction bases unmatched: 6. The CDR3 bases are TGCAGCGTTGAAATAGCGGGGAGGGGCACCGGGGAGCTGTTTTTT. Its protein is CSVEIAGRGTGELFF.

The V gene is TRBV11-2, the J gene TRBJ1-2; weak D call: TRBD1 (5 bases). Germline CDR1 reads SGHAT; CDR2 reads FQNNGV. CDR3 length: 13 amino acids. The germline V and J ends were trimmed by 4 bases and 4 bases, with 10 bases remaining between them. CDR3 sequence reads: CASSSQGSYGYTF. CDR3 nucleotides: TGTGCCAGCAGCTCGCAGGGTTCCTATGGCTACACCTTC.

This chain connects TRBV9 to TRBJ2-1; D call uncertain. The V end lost 0 bases, the J end lost 0 bases, and 10 bases lay between the germline ends. The V gene's germline CDR1 is SGDLS and CDR2 YYNGEE. The CDR3 covers 16 residues. The CDR3 sequence: CASSVEGVSSYNEQFF. The DNA for the CDR3 is TGTGCCAGCAGCGTAGAAGGAGTCAGCTCCTACAATGAGCAGTTCTTC.

J is TRBJ2-3 and V is TRBV18; 7 bases are shared with TRBD1. V gave up 6 bases and J gave up 3 bases; unmatched junction bases: 3. Germline CDR1 and CDR2: KGHSH and LQKENI. The CDR3 is 13 amino acids. The CDR3 sequence is CASSGDSTDTQYF. The CDR3, as DNA: TGTGCCAGCTCTGGGGACAGTACAGATACGCAGTATTTT.

The CDR3 here is CASSAGGSGVTIYF. The CDR3 bases are TGTGCCAGCAGCGCCGGGGGTTCGGGAGTCACCATATATTTT. This sequence joins TRBV6-1 and TRBJ1-3, with D tentatively TRBD1 (5 bases). The germline V gene has CDR1 MNHNS and CDR2 SASEGT. The CDR3 has 14 amino acids. The germline V and J ends were trimmed by 6 bases and 9 bases, with 18 bases remaining between them.

This clone is a singleton in its sample. The chain has TRBV5-6 and TRBJ1-2, with a weak D call TRBD1 (5 bases). Trimming removed 3 bases at V and 2 bases at J, with 11 bases between. CDR3 length: 14 amino acids. Germline V gene lookup returns CDR1 SGHDT and CDR2 YYEEEE. The CDR3 spells CASSSYRTNYGYTF. For the CDR3, the DNA is TGTGCCAGCAGCTCCTACAGGACCAACTATGGCTACACCTTC.

The DNA for the CDR3 is TGTGCCAGCAGCTTGGGAACGGACTATGATACGCAGTATTTT. As protein: CASSLGTDYDTQYF. The chain is built from TRBV5-6 and TRBJ2-3; the D gene is possibly TRBD2 (6 bases). Germline CDR1 reads SGHDT; CDR2 reads YYEEEE. The V and J ends lost 0 bases and 6 bases respectively, with 11 bases between them. This CDR3 has 14 amino acids.

The CDR3 region is CASSTGQGNYGYTF. CDR3 in DNA: TGTGCCAGCAGCACGGGACAGGGAAACTATGGCTACACCTTC. The rearrangement links TRBV7-9 to TRBJ1-2, with 9 positions matching TRBD1. The CDR3 loop spans 14 amino acids. Germline loops: CDR1 SEHNR, CDR2 FQNEAQ (reference sequence). The trim removed 5 bases at V and 2 bases at J, leaving 3 bases unmatched.

This CDR3 reads CASSQGGLAGSEQYF. The CDR3 nucleotides read TGCGCCAGCAGCCAAGGGGGTCTAGCGGGCTCCGAGCAGTACTTC. V and J are TRBV4-1 and TRBJ2-7, with TRBD2 matching over 8 bases. V gave up 1 base and J gave up 6 bases; unmatched junction bases: 8. CDR1 and CDR2 (germline): MGHRA, YSYEKL. This CDR3 spans 15 amino acids.

The CDR3 sequence: CATRGAVNTGELFF. The CDR3 region has the DNA TGTGCCACTAGGGGGGCAGTGAACACCGGGGAGCTGTTTTTT. The chain couples TRBV19 to TRBJ2-2, with D tentatively TRBD1 or TRBD2 (6 bases each). Germline CDR1 is LNHDA and CDR2 is SQIVND (reference sequence). V was clipped by 10 bases and J by 1 base, with 13 bases between them. This CDR3 has 14 residues.

The rearrangement joins TRBV2 to TRBJ1-1; possibly TRBD1 for D (5 bases). V dropped 8 bases and J dropped 5 bases, with 18 bases sitting between them. The length of the CDR3 is 14 residues. Germline lookup yields CDR1 SNHLY and CDR2 FYNNEI. The CDR3: CASLRGQEGTEAFF. The DNA of the CDR3 is TGTGCCAGCCTGCGGGGTCAGGAGGGGACTGAAGCTTTCTTT.

The V and J genes are TRBV5-1 and TRBJ1-1; perhaps TRBD1 as D (5 bases). This CDR3 contains 15 residues. Germline CDR1 SGHRS, CDR2 YFSETQ. With 0 bases removed from V and 0 bases from J, the gap between germline ends came to 9 bases. CDR3: CASSLVQGMNTEAFF. CDR3 DNA: TGCGCCAGCAGCTTGGTTCAGGGTATGAACACTGAAGCTTTCTTT.

The chain employs TRBV13 and TRBJ1-1, with D perhaps TRBD1 (6 bases). Germline-derived CDR1 and CDR2 are PRHDT and FYEKMQ (reference sequence). V was pared by 4 bases and J by 7 bases, with 19 bases between. CDR3 length equals 15 residues. The CDR3 loop reads CASSYQPGTMDEAFF. In DNA form, the CDR3 reads TGTGCCAGCAGCTATCAACCCGGGACAATGGATGAAGCTTTCTTT.

V gene TRBV28 combines with J gene TRBJ2-2, with D perhaps TRBD2 (5 bases). Per germline, CDR1 MDHEN and CDR2 SYDVKM. This CDR3 contains 15 residues. Trimming cost V 3 bases and J 3 bases, with 11 bases left between them. The CDR3: CASSFGGLHTGELFF. The CDR3 DNA reads TGTGCCAGCAGTTTTGGAGGACTCCACACCGGGGAGCTGTTTTTT.

This clone was counted once. V is TRBV7-2 and J is TRBJ2-2; D is ambiguous. The CDR3 loop spans 16 amino acids. Trimming pared 5 bases from V and 0 bases from J, leaving 13 bases between. Germline V gene sequence: CDR1 SGHTA, CDR2 FQGNSA. The DNA of the CDR3 is TGTGCCAGCAGCAAACAGCCGACGGCGAACACCGGGGAGCTGTTTTTT. Protein: CASSKQPTANTGELFF.

The chain has TRBV29-1 and TRBJ2-2; TRBD1 matches at 7 bases. This CDR3 comprises 13 residues. Germline V gene lookup returns CDR1 SQVTM and CDR2 ANQGSEA. With V trimmed by 3 bases and J by 5 bases, 3 bases remained unmatched. CDR3 nucleotides: TGCAGCGTTGATGGACAGGTTACCGGGGAGCTGTTTTTT. Its translation: CSVDGQVTGELFF.